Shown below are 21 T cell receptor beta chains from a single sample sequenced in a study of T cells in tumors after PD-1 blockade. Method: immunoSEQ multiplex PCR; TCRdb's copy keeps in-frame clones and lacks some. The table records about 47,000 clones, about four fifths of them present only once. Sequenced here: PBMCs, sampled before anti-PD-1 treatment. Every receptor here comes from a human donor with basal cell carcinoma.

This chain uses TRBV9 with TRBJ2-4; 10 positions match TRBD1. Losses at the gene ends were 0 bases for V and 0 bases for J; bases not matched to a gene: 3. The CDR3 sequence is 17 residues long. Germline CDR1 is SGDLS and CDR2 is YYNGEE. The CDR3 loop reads CASSVDGTGVAKNIQYF. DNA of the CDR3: TGTGCCAGCAGCGTAGACGGGACAGGGGTAGCCAAAAACATTCAGTACTTC.

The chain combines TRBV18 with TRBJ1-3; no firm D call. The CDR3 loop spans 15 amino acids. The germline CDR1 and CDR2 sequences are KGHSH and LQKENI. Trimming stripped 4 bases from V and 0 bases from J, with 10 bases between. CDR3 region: CASSRVPDSGNTIYF. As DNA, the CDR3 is TGTGCCAGCTCACGGGTCCCGGACTCTGGAAACACCATATATTTT.

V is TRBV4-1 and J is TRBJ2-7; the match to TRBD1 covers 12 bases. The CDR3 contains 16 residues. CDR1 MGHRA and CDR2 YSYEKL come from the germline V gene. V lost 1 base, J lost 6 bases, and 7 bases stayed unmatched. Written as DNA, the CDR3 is TGCGCCAGCAGCCAAGGCGAGGGGGACAGGGGGCGCGAGCAGTACTTC. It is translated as CASSQGEGDRGREQYF.

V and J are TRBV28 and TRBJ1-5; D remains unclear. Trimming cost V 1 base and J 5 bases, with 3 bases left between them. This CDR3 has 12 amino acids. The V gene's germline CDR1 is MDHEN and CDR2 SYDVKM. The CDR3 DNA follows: TGTGCCAGCAGTTTATTACATCAGCCCCAGCATTTT. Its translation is CASSLLHQPQHF.

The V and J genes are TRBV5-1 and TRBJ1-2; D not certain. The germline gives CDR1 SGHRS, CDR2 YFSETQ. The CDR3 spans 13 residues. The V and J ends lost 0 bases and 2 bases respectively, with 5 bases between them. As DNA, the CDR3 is TGCGCCAGCAGCTTGGCTGTGAACTATGGCTACACCTTC. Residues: CASSLAVNYGYTF.

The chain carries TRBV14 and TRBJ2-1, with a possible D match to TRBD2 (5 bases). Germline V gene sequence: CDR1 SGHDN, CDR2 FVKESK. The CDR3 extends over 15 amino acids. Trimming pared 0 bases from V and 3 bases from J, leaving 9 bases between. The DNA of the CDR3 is TGTGCCAGCAGCCAAGATGGTGGACTCTACAATGAGCAGTTCTTC. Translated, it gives CASSQDGGLYNEQFF.

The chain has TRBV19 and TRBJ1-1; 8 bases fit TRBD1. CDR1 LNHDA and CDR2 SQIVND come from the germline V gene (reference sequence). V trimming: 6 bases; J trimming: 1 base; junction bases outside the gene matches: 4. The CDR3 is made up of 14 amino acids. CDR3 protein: CASRFDRGNTEAFF. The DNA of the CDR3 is TGTGCCAGTAGATTTGACAGGGGGAACACTGAAGCTTTCTTT.

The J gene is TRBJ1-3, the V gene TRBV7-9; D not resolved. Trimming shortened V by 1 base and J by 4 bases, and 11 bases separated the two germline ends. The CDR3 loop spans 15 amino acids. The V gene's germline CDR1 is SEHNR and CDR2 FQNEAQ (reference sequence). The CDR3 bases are TGTGCCAGCAGCTTAGGGGCAGAGCCAGGAAACACCATATATTTT. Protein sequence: CASSLGAEPGNTIYF.

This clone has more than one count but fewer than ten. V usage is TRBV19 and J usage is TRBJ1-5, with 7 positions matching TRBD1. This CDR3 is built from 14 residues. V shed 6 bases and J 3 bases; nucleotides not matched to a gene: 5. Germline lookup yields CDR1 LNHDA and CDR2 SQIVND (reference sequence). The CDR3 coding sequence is TGTGCCAGTAGCCTGACAGGGTACAATCAGCCCCAGCATTTT. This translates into CASSLTGYNQPQHF.

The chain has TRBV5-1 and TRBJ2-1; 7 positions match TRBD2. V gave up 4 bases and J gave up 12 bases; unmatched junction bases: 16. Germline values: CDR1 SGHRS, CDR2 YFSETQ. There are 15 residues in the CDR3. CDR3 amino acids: CASSPGTKSYWGQFF. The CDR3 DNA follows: TGCGCCAGCAGCCCCGGGACTAAAAGCTATTGGGGGCAGTTCTTC.

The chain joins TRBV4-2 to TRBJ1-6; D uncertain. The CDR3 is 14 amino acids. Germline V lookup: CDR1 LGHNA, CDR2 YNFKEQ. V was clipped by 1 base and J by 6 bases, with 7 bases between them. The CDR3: CASSQATANSPLHF. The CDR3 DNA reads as TGTGCCAGCAGCCAAGCCACAGCTAATTCACCCCTCCACTTT.

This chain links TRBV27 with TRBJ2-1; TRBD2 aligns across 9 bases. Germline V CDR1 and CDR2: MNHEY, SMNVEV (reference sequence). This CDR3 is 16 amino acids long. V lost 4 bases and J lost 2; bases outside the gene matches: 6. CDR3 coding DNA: TGTGCCAGCAGTTCCGTAGCGGGAGCCACCTACAATGAGCAGTTCTTC. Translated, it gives CASSSVAGATYNEQFF.

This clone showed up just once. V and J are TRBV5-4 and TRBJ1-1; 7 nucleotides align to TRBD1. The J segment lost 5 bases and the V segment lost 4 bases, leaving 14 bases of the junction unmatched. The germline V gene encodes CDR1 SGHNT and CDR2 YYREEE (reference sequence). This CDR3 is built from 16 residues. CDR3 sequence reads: CASSPGTGVFSTEAFF. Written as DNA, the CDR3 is TGTGCCAGCAGCCCGGGAACAGGGGTTTTTTCGACTGAAGCTTTCTTT.

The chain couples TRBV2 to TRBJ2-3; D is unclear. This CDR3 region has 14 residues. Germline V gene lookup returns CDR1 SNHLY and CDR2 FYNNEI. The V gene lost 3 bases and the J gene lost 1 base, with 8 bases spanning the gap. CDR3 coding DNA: TGTGCCAGCAGTGACAGAGCACGCACAGATACGCAGTATTTT. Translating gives CASSDRARTDTQYF.

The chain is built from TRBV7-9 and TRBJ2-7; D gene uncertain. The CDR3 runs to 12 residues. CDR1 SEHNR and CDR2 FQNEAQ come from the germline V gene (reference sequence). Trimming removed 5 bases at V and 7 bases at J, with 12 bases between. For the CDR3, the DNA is TGTGCCAGCAGCCCCGGAGTGGGGGAGCAGTACTTC. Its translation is CASSPGVGEQYF.

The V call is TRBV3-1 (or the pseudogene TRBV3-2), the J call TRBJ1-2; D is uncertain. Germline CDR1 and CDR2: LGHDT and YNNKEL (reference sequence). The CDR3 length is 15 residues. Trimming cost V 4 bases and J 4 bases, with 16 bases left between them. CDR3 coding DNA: TGTGCCAGCAGCCCCAGCGAATGGGTTGTCTATGGCTACACCTTC. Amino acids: CASSPSEWVVYGYTF.

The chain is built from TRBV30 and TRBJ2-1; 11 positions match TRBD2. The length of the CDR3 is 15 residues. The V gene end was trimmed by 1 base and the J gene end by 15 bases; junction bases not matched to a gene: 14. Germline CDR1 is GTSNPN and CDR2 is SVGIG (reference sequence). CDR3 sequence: CAWSEIWIAGGYLFF. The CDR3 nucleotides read TGTGCCTGGAGTGAAATATGGATAGCGGGGGGGTATCTGTTCTTC.

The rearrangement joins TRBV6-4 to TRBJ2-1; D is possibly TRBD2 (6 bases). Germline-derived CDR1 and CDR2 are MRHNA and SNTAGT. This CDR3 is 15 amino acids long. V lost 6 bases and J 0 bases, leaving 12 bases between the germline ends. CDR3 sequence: CASSKLAGSYNEQFF. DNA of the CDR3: TGTGCCAGCAGCAAACTAGCAGGCTCCTACAATGAGCAGTTCTTC.

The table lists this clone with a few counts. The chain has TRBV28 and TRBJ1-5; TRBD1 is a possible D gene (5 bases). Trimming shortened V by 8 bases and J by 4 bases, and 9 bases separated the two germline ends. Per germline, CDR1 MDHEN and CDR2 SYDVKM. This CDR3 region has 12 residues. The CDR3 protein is CASRDQNQPQHF. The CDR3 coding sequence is TGTGCCAGCCGGGACCAAAATCAGCCCCAGCATTTT.

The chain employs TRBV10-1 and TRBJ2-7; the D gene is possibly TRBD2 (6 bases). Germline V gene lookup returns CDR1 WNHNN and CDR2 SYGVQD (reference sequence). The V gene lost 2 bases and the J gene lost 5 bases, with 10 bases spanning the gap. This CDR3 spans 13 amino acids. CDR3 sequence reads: CASSEAGIHEQYF. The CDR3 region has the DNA TGCGCCAGCAGTGAGGCGGGGATCCACGAGCAGTACTTC.

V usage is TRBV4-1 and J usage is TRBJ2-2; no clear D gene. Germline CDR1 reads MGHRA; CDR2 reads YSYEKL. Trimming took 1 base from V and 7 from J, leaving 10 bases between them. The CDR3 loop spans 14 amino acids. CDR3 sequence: CASSQVQSGGELFF. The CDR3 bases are TGCGCCAGCAGCCAAGTACAGAGTGGCGGGGAGCTGTTTTTT.